These 13 T cell receptor beta chains share one sample of origin, sequenced in a study of CD8+CD57+ T cells in acquired aplastic anemia. Profiles of TCR beta VDJ and CDR3 were generated from a genomic DNA template. TCRdb passed the reads through MiXCR, listing each CDR3 protein once. Seen here are about 150,000 distinct CDR3 sequences, roughly 49% observed once, and the top ten hold less than 15%. Whoever was chosen for sequencing had shown CD8+CD57+ cell expansion by flow cytometry. The sample taken for sequencing was sorted CD4+, CD8+, or CD8+CD57+ T cells (not recorded which) from PBMCs. Source of these receptors: a human donor with aplastic anemia.

In its sample, this clonotype was seen many times. The chain joins TRBV12-3 or TRBV12-4 to TRBJ1-1; maybe TRBD1 (5 bases). V lost 5 bases to trimming and J lost 4 bases, with 11 bases between them. CDR3 size: 13 residues. In nucleotides, the CDR3 is TGTGCCAGCAGTCCCCCGGGGGGCACTGAAGCTTTCTTT. Translating it yields CASSPPGGTEAFF.

The sample holds many counts of this clonotype. The chain recombines TRBV5-6 with TRBJ2-3, with D uncertain. Trimming cost V 0 bases and J 5 bases, with 10 bases left between them. CDR1 and CDR2 from the germline V gene are SGHDT and YYEEEE. The CDR3 contains 14 residues. This CDR3 is CASSLAGAVDTQYF. As DNA, the CDR3 is TGTGCCAGCAGCTTGGCGGGTGCGGTAGATACGCAGTATTTT.

This clonotype was picked up many times. V and J are TRBV6-2 or TRBV6-3 and TRBJ1-1; 9 nucleotides align to TRBD1. There are 17 residues in the CDR3. Germline CDR1 and CDR2: MNHEY and SVGEGT. Losses at the gene ends were 2 bases for V and 3 bases for J; bases not matched to a gene: 10. As DNA, the CDR3 is TGTGCCAGCAGTTACCCTAACAGGGGGCCCGTGGACACTGAAGCTTTCTTT. Its translation: CASSYPNRGPVDTEAFF.

This clonotype was found many times. The rearrangement joins TRBV7-2 to TRBJ2-7, with TRBD2 matching over 11 bases. The CDR3 loop spans 15 amino acids. With 7 bases clipped from V and 0 bases from J, the junction kept 5 bases outside the gene matches. Germline loops: CDR1 SGHTA, CDR2 FQGNSA. The CDR3 loop reads CASNQGLAASYEQYF. For the CDR3, the DNA is TGTGCCAGCAACCAGGGACTAGCGGCCTCCTACGAGCAGTACTTC.

The chain carries TRBV24-1 and TRBJ1-2, with unresolved D. Deletions cut 4 bases from V and 8 bases from J, with 16 bases between. CDR1 is KGHDR, CDR2 SFDVKD, per germline. This CDR3 spans 14 amino acids. CDR3 DNA sequence: TGTGCCACCAGTGACCCCGGAGAGGGTAGCGGCTACACCTTC. Residues: CATSDPGEGSGYTF.

In the case of this clonotype: One end of the junction varies from germline; a read error may be responsible. This rearrangement joins TRBV4-1 to TRBJ1-3, with 8 bases lining up with TRBD1. This CDR3 comprises 20 residues. Germline CDR1 MGHRA, CDR2 YSYEKL. CDR3 coding DNA: TGCGCCAGCAGCCAACCGGATGGGACAGGAGGCGAAATCTCTGGAAACACCATATGTTTT. Its translation is CASSQPDGTGGEISGNTICF.

This clonotype was observed many times. The rearrangement links TRBV27 to TRBJ2-7, with TRBD1 identical over 10 bases. The CDR3 is 15 amino acids. Germline V gene lookup returns CDR1 MNHEY and CDR2 SMNVEV (reference sequence). After removal of 8 bases from V and 7 bases from J, the junction contained 14 bases not matched to a gene. This CDR3 is CASGRDGDRGWEQYF. In DNA, the CDR3 is TGTGCCAGCGGCCGGGATGGGGACAGGGGTTGGGAGCAGTACTTC.

The chain uses TRBV9 and TRBJ2-3; no definite D call. The CDR3 loop spans 14 amino acids. Per the germline V gene, CDR1 is SGDLS and CDR2 is YYNGEE. V dropped 0 bases and J dropped 4 bases, with 9 bases sitting between them. The chain's CDR3 is CASSVAGLADTQYF. In nucleotides, the CDR3 is TGTGCCAGCAGCGTAGCTGGATTAGCAGATACGCAGTATTTT.

This clonotype was picked up a small number of times. The V and J genes are TRBV9 and TRBJ1-3; D might be TRBD1 (5 bases). V was clipped by 0 bases and J by 1 base, with 8 bases between them. Germline CDR1 SGDLS, CDR2 YYNGEE. The CDR3 runs to 15 residues. CDR3 residues: CASSVDGGSGNTIYF. Here the CDR3 DNA reads TGTGCCAGCAGCGTAGATGGGGGGTCTGGAAACACCATATATTTT.

This clonotype occurred many times. The V gene is TRBV6-4, the J gene TRBJ2-3, with TRBD2 as a possible D gene (6 bases). The CDR3 has 13 residues. The germline V gene encodes CDR1 MRHNA and CDR2 SNTAGT. The V end lost 4 bases, the J end lost 8 bases, and 13 bases lay between the germline ends. CDR3 sequence reads: CASSGVVGGTQYF. CDR3 in DNA: TGTGCCAGCAGTGGCGTCGTGGGGGGTACGCAGTATTTT.

The table lists this clonotype with many counts. The chain combines TRBV5-1 with TRBJ2-7; D may match TRBD1 or TRBD2 (6 bases each). Germline CDR1 is SGHRS and CDR2 is YFSETQ. The CDR3 spans 12 residues. V dropped 6 bases and J dropped 5 bases, with 12 bases sitting between them. CDR3 in amino acids: CASNKGGHEQYF. In nucleotides, the CDR3 is TGCGCCAGCAACAAGGGGGGCCACGAGCAGTACTTC. Full variable domain (outside the CDR3, taken from reference TRBV5-1 and TRBJ2-7): KAGVTQTPRYLIKTRGQQVTLSCSPISGHRSVSWYQQTPGQGLQFLFEYFSETQRNKGNFPGRFSGRQFSNSRSEMNVSTLELGDSALYLCASNKGGHEQYFGPGTRLTVT.

The genes are TRBV15 and TRBJ1-1, with D maybe TRBD1 (6 bases). Germline CDR1 is LNHNV and CDR2 is YYDKDF (reference sequence). V was clipped by 0 bases and J by 8 bases, with 13 bases between them. CDR3 length: 14 residues. The CDR3 DNA sequence: TGTGCCACCAGCAGAGATGGCCGGACAGCGGAAGCTTTCTTT. As protein: CATSRDGRTAEAFF.

With regard to this clonotype: A much larger clone lies a single base off, so this may be a read error. This CDR3 is CATSSSGANEQFF. The CDR3 DNA reads as TGTGCCACCAGCTCCTCAGGGGCAAATGAGCAGTTCTTC. The V call is TRBV15, the J call TRBJ2-1, with D possibly TRBD1 on 6 matching bases. There are 13 residues in the CDR3. V shed 5 bases and J shed 7 bases, with 12 bases lying between them. Germline V CDR1 and CDR2: LNHNV, YYDKDF (reference sequence).